These 12 T cell receptor beta chains were sequenced from one sample in a study of shared T cell receptors in the human thymus (dated by TCRdb to the early 2020s). Receptor amplification or capture employed the immunoSEQ multiplex PCR assay. Imported from immuneACCESS, the table was reduced by TCRdb to in-frame sequences with V and J called. These copies leave out some clones; in studies compared against another copy, an unresolved V gene accounts for under half, and the cause of the remainder is not known. This sample is represented by 600,000 or so clones; around 87% of them were singletons. The ten largest clones add up to 0.0094% of the sample. The sample was also linked to a second study, of human thymus T cells.

The sample consisted of thymocytes. All receptors come from a boy under three years old with a congenital heart defect. Donor details come from another sample of the same person, matched by shared clones.

The chain carries TRBV25-1 and TRBJ2-7; D perhaps matches TRBD2 (5 bases). Trimming removed 3 bases from V and 5 bases from J, with 14 bases in between. Germline loops: CDR1 MGHDK, CDR2 SYGVNS. The CDR3 has 14 residues. The chain's CDR3 is CASSEAEIGNEQYF. Written as DNA, the CDR3 is TGTGCCAGCAGTGAGGCGGAAATCGGGAACGAGCAGTACTTC.

V usage is TRBV28 and J usage is TRBJ2-5; 13 bases are a match to TRBD2. The CDR3 extends over 20 amino acids. Germline lookup yields CDR1 MDHEN and CDR2 SYDVKM. V was pared by 4 bases and J by 0 bases, with 14 bases of the junction left unmatched. CDR3 loop: CASSYYYRTSGRKNQETQYF. For the CDR3, the DNA is TGTGCCAGCAGTTACTATTATAGGACTAGCGGGAGAAAAAACCAAGAGACCCAGTACTTC.

This chain links TRBV30 with TRBJ2-7, with D possibly matching TRBD1 (6 bases). The CDR3 covers 17 residues. The germline CDR1 and CDR2 sequences are GTSNPN and SVGIG (reference sequence). The V and J ends lost 0 bases and 2 bases respectively, with 20 bases between them. CDR3 bases: TGTGCCTGGAGTGTAACGGGACACCCGAACCAGCCCTACGAGCAGTACTTC. The encoded protein is CAWSVTGHPNQPYEQYF.

The chain combines TRBV4-2 with TRBJ2-1, with 12 bases matching TRBD2. Germline V gene sequence: CDR1 LGHNA, CDR2 YNFKEQ. The CDR3 is 16 residues long. V was pared by 0 bases and J by 5 bases, with 2 bases of the junction left unmatched. CDR3 bases: TGTGCCAGCAGCCAAGAGCCTAGCGGGGGGGACAATGAGCAGTTCTTC. Translated, it gives CASSQEPSGGDNEQFF.

The chain combines TRBV6-5 with TRBJ2-1, with TRBD2 matching 13 bases. CDR3 length equals 15 residues. With 6 bases clipped from V and 10 bases from J, the junction kept 9 bases outside the gene matches. Germline CDR1 MNHEY, CDR2 SVGAGI. The CDR3 loop reads CASSPRLAGGREQFF. The CDR3 nucleotides are TGTGCCAGCAGCCCCCGACTAGCGGGGGGACGCGAGCAGTTCTTC.

This chain joins TRBV25-1 and TRBJ2-3; 7 bases match TRBD2. Germline lookup yields CDR1 MGHDK and CDR2 SYGVNS. The ends lost 6 bases at V and 1 base at J; junction bases unmatched: 7. The CDR3 totals 15 residues. The CDR3 DNA reads TGTGCCAGCAGGAAAGCGGGGACCGGCACAGATACGCAGTATTTT. Translating it yields CASRKAGTGTDTQYF.

The chain employs TRBV27 and TRBJ2-6, with D possibly being TRBD1 (6 bases). CDR1 is MNHEY, CDR2 SMNVEV, per germline (reference sequence). The CDR3 length is 16 residues. Between the trimmed V and J ends, which lost 4 bases and 2 bases, there was a span of 12 bases. The CDR3 bases are TGTGCCAGCAGTTCCCATCAGGGGACTGGGGCCAACGTCCTGACTTTC. Amino acids: CASSSHQGTGANVLTF.

This clone has only a few counts. The V call is TRBV28, the J call TRBJ2-2, with TRBD2 matching over 13 bases. This CDR3 contains 19 residues. Per the germline V gene, CDR1 is MDHEN and CDR2 is SYDVKM. Trimming at V came to 5 bases and at J to 4 bases, leaving 13 bases not matched to a gene. DNA of the CDR3: TGTGCCAGCAGTACCGGGACTAGCGGGACTTTGAGGGGCACCGGGGAGCTGTTTTTT. It encodes CASSTGTSGTLRGTGELFF.

The chain recombines TRBV7-9 with TRBJ2-6; 10 nucleotides line up with TRBD2. CDR1 is SEHNR and CDR2 is FQNEAQ in the germline V gene (reference sequence). This CDR3 has 18 residues. V trimming: 5 bases; J trimming: 0 bases; junction bases outside the gene matches: 7. CDR3 DNA sequence: TGTGCCAGCAGCGCAGGACTAGCGGTGCACTCTGGGGCCAACGTCCTGACTTTC. It encodes CASSAGLAVHSGANVLTF.

The V and J genes are TRBV4-3 and TRBJ1-1; D is ambiguous. Trimming removed 0 bases at V and 0 bases at J, with 5 bases between. Per the germline V gene, CDR1 is LGHNA and CDR2 is YSLEER. This CDR3 contains 14 residues. The CDR3 DNA reads as TGCGCCAGCAGCCAAGACGACATGAACACTGAAGCTTTCTTT. Translation gives CASSQDDMNTEAFF.

This clone came up once. The chain carries TRBV7-2 and TRBJ2-2; tentative D call: TRBD2 (5 bases). The V and J ends lost 1 base and 6 bases respectively, with 15 bases between them. The CDR3 is 16 residues long. The V gene's germline CDR1 is SGHTA and CDR2 FQGNSA. The CDR3 loop reads CASSLGVTNLAGELFF. CDR3 DNA: TGTGCCAGCAGCTTAGGAGTGACTAATCTTGCCGGGGAGCTGTTTTTT.

The table lists this clone with a count of one. The chain recombines TRBV6-1 with TRBJ1-2; TRBD1 matches at 9 bases. The V segment lost 4 bases and the J segment 5 bases; nucleotides outside the gene matches: 14. The CDR3 has 17 residues. CDR1 is MNHNS, CDR2 SASEGT, per germline. This CDR3 reads CASSGVGDRVNLYGYTF. The CDR3 DNA reads TGTGCCAGCAGTGGTGTAGGGGACAGGGTTAACTTATATGGCTACACCTTC.